Following are 14 T cell receptor beta chains from one sample sequenced in a study of T cell responses to AZD1222 COVID-19 vaccine. Measured with immunoSEQ multiplex PCR; TCRdb has only the in-frame clones, and not every one. Of 95,000 to 150,000 clones in the sample, 75% to 90% were seen once. The sample in question was peripheral blood, obtained on day 0 of AZD1222 vaccination. Every receptor here comes from an adult in good health.

The rearrangement joins TRBV27 to TRBJ1-5; tentatively, D is TRBD1 (6 bases). CDR1 and CDR2 from the germline V gene are MNHEY and SMNVEV (reference sequence). V lost 4 bases, J lost 5 bases, and 12 bases lay in between. The length of the CDR3 is 14 residues. The CDR3 protein is CASSSQGTDQPQHF. CDR3 bases: TGTGCCAGCAGTTCACAGGGAACCGATCAGCCCCAGCATTTT.

This clone has more than one count but fewer than ten. This rearrangement joins TRBV7-3 to TRBJ2-7, with 8 bases lining up with TRBD1. Germline V gene sequence: CDR1 SGHTA, CDR2 FQGTGA. CDR3 length: 13 residues. J was trimmed by 6 bases and V by 5 bases; bases with no gene match: 6. The CDR3 loop is CASSATTGAEQYF. The DNA for the CDR3 is TGTGCCAGCAGCGCAACGACAGGGGCCGAGCAGTACTTC.

The chain carries TRBV19 and TRBJ1-3, with D tentatively TRBD1 (6 bases). Trimming removed 3 bases from V and 0 bases from J, with 12 bases in between. The CDR3 totals 16 residues. Germline-derived CDR1 and CDR2 are LNHDA and SQIVND (reference sequence). The CDR3 reads CASSIPTGSSGNTIYF. In DNA form, the CDR3 reads TGTGCCAGTAGTATTCCGACAGGCTCCTCTGGAAACACCATATATTTT.

The chain has TRBV4-1 and TRBJ1-4; D remains unclear. The CDR3 is 16 residues long. CDR1 is MGHRA, CDR2 YSYEKL, per germline. Trimming stripped 4 bases from V and 0 bases from J, with 12 bases between. In DNA, the CDR3 is TGCGCCAGCAGCCCAAAGACCGGTGCAACTAATGAAAAACTGTTTTTT. Residues: CASSPKTGATNEKLFF.

The CDR3 loop reads CASSLGQGSPYEQYF. CDR3 DNA sequence: TGTGCCAGCAGCTTGGGACAGGGGAGTCCCTACGAGCAGTACTTC. The chain recombines TRBV5-4 with TRBJ2-7, with 8 bases lining up with TRBD1. Germline trimming cut 0 bases from V and 2 bases from J; bases unmatched to any gene: 4. Germline CDR1 reads SGHNT; CDR2 reads YYREEE (reference sequence). The CDR3 has 15 residues.

V gene TRBV27 combines with J gene TRBJ1-3; D ambiguous. The germline gives CDR1 MNHEY, CDR2 SMNVEV (reference sequence). This CDR3 is 13 amino acids long. V was cut by 6 bases and J by 0 bases, with 6 bases left in between. The CDR3 region has the DNA TGTGCCAGCAGGGTCCTCTCTGGAAACACCATATATTTT. This translates into CASRVLSGNTIYF.

This clone came up once. The V gene is TRBV3-1 (or the pseudogene TRBV3-2), the J gene TRBJ2-1, with TRBD1 matching 7 bases. Germline V gene data show CDR1 as LGHDT and CDR2 as YNNKEL (reference sequence). Trimming took 4 bases from V and 2 from J; bases not matched to a gene: 5. This CDR3 spans 15 amino acids. CDR3 bases: TGTGCCAGCAGCCCGAGGGGGCGGACCTACAATGAGCAGTTCTTC. It encodes CASSPRGRTYNEQFF.

V and J are TRBV30 and TRBJ1-5, with 8 bases matching TRBD1. From germline, CDR1 is GTSNPN and CDR2 SVGIG (reference sequence). This CDR3 is 12 amino acids long. J lost 10 bases, V lost 5 bases, and 7 bases had no gene match. The chain's CDR3 is CAWQQGGEPQHF. CDR3 sequence (DNA): TGTGCCTGGCAACAGGGGGGAGAACCCCAGCATTTT.

This clone was detected only once. V gene TRBV5-6 combines with J gene TRBJ1-6; a weak D match, TRBD1 (5 bases). The V end lost 3 bases, the J end lost 7 bases, and 14 bases lay between the germline ends. This CDR3 spans 15 amino acids. CDR1 and CDR2 from the germline V gene are SGHDT and YYEEEE. The CDR3 DNA sequence: TGTGCCAGCAGCTCGATAGGGGCCTGGAATTCACCCCTCCACTTT. Translation: CASSSIGAWNSPLHF.

V is TRBV4-3 and J is TRBJ1-4; D gene uncertain. CDR1 LGHNA and CDR2 YSLEER come from the germline V gene. This CDR3 spans 15 amino acids. With 4 bases removed from V and 6 bases from J, the gap between germline ends came to 15 bases. CDR3 bases: TGCGCCAGCAGCCCCCTGGGCCCTGGGGATGAAAAACTGTTTTTT. Its protein product is CASSPLGPGDEKLFF.

The rearrangement links TRBV18 to TRBJ2-1; D possibly corresponds to TRBD1 (5 bases). The V and J ends lost 4 bases and 0 bases respectively, with 16 bases between them. The CDR3 runs 17 residues. The germline gives CDR1 KGHSH, CDR2 LQKENI. The CDR3 here is CASSLRAFFNSYNEQFF. The CDR3 DNA reads as TGTGCCAGCTCACTCAGGGCATTTTTTAACTCCTACAATGAGCAGTTCTTC.

This sequence joins TRBV9 and TRBJ2-7; D not certain. CDR1 SGDLS and CDR2 YYNGEE come from the germline V gene. The CDR3 length is 12 residues. The V end lost 8 bases, the J end lost 5 bases, and 14 bases lay between the germline ends. CDR3 loop: CASGLYPNEQYF. The CDR3 coding sequence is TGTGCCAGTGGGCTGTACCCCAACGAGCAGTACTTC.

The chain carries TRBV28 and TRBJ1-6; no firm D call. The V end was cut by 5 bases, the J end by 5 bases, with 10 bases between. CDR3 length: 14 residues. Germline CDR1 reads MDHEN; CDR2 reads SYDVKM. The CDR3 loop is CASSPRADNSPLHF. The DNA of the CDR3 is TGTGCCAGCAGTCCCCGGGCGGATAATTCACCCCTCCACTTT.

The genes are TRBV9 and TRBJ2-2, with D perhaps matching TRBD1 (5 bases). CDR1 and CDR2 (germline): SGDLS, YYNGEE. The CDR3 has 14 residues. The V gene lost 4 bases and the J gene lost 1 base, with 8 bases spanning the gap. The CDR3 here is CASSPRENTGELFF. In DNA, the CDR3 is TGTGCCAGCAGCCCCAGGGAGAACACCGGGGAGCTGTTTTTT.